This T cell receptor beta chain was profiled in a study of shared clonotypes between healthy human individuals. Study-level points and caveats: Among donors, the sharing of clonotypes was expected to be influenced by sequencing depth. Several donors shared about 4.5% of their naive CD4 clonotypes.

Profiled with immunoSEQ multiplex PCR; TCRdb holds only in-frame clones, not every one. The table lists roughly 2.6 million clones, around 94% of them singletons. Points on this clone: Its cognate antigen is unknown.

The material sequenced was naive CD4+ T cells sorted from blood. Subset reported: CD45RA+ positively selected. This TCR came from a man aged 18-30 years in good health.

The CDR3 sequence is CASSAGTSVHEQFF. The DNA for the CDR3 is TGCGCCAGCAGCGCCGGGACTAGCGTCCATGAGCAGTTCTTC. This chain joins TRBV5-1 and TRBJ2-1; 10 nucleotides line up with TRBD2. V dropped 4 bases and J dropped 8; count of bases not matched to a gene: 6. In germline, CDR1 is SGHRS, CDR2 YFSETQ. The CDR3 contains 14 residues.